The 3 T cell receptor beta chains below come from one sample, sequenced in a study of T-cell memory formation after mild COVID-19. TCRdb reprocessed the 5' RACE reads via MiXCR and lists one record per CDR3 protein. Of about 600,000 distinct CDR3 sequences detected, less than 25% appear once; the ten largest clones hold about 8.7%. The sequenced sample was PBMCs or a T cell subset sorted from them (not recorded which). These receptors were taken from an adult woman who had mild COVID-19 (a few samples of this study predate the infection). Cell type and time point are not known.

The J gene is TRBJ1-1, the V gene TRBV25-1; 11 positions agree with TRBD1. The germline CDR1 and CDR2 sequences are MGHDK and SYGVNS. The V and J ends lost 2 bases and 1 base, in that order; junction bases with no gene match: 3. The CDR3 runs 16 residues. The CDR3 nucleotides are TGTGCCAGCAGTGAAGTGGGGACAGGGGGGAACACTGAAGCTTTCTTT. Translation: CASSEVGTGGNTEAFF.

This clonotype came up many times. J is TRBJ2-2 and V is TRBV2; D remains ambiguous. Germline loops: CDR1 SNHLY, CDR2 FYNNEI. The V end was cut by 4 bases, the J end by 1 base, with 7 bases between. CDR3 length: 14 amino acids. DNA of the CDR3: TGTGCCAGCAGTGTGGGTGTGAACACCGGGGAGCTGTTTTTT. Its protein is CASSVGVNTGELFF.

The rearrangement links TRBV7-2 to TRBJ2-3, with 10 bases that match TRBD1. Germline trimming cut 5 bases from V and 3 bases from J; bases unmatched to any gene: 11. Germline V lookup: CDR1 SGHTA, CDR2 FQGNSA. The length of the CDR3 is 17 residues. CDR3 sequence: CASSRTGTGVITDTQYF. DNA of the CDR3: TGTGCCAGCAGCCGAACCGGGACAGGGGTTATAACAGATACGCAGTATTTT.